This T cell receptor (beta chain) derives from a study of blood T cell repertoires in COVID-19. Study as a whole: Collection of acute and convalescent COVID-19 samples took place in the United States, Italy and Spain.

CDR1 and CDR2 (germline): SNHLY, FYNNEI. Trimming left V 8 bases short and J 4 bases short, with 21 bases between. There are 16 residues in the CDR3. Enrolled through a virtual design, the participants were between 18 and 89 years of age and came from some 25 US areas. Some clones are missing from TCRdb's copy, which holds only in-frame ones; the method was immunoSEQ multiplex PCR. The sample consists of roughly 330,000 clones, around 87% of them appearing once. V is TRBV2 and J is TRBJ1-3; perhaps TRBD1 as D (5 bases). The source material was PBMCs or T cells enriched from blood (not recorded which). The receptor was isolated from a woman aged 25 to 39 who had recovered from COVID-19. For the CDR3, the DNA is TGTGCCAGCGGGGACTCAGCTCGTTTCTCGGGAAACACCATATATTTT. Protein: CASGDSARFSGNTIYF.